The 11 T cell receptor beta chains presented below share a single source sample, sequenced in a study of shared clonotypes between healthy human individuals. Here immunoSEQ multiplex PCR was the method, and the copy in TCRdb shows in-frame clones only, minus some. The sample includes 2.5 million or so clones, 85% to 95% seen only once; the top ten take about 0.13%. Sequenced input: naive CD4+ T cells sorted from blood. The subset is: CD45RA+ positively selected. The receptors here all came from a man between 18 and 29 years old in good health.

This chain links TRBV10-3 with TRBJ1-5; 7 nucleotides line up with TRBD1. The CDR3 sequence is 14 residues long. CDR1 is ENHRY, CDR2 SYGVKD, per germline. V shed 8 bases, J shed 7 bases, and the junction held 11 bases outside the gene matches. The CDR3, as DNA: TGTGCCATCGGGGAGACAGGGACGGAACAGCCCCAGCATTTT. Its protein is CAIGETGTEQPQHF.

The rearrangement links TRBV10-2 to TRBJ2-7; 9 bases map to TRBD2. The CDR3 consists of 14 residues. V was pared by 3 bases and J by 0 bases, with 0 bases of the junction left unmatched. CDR1 and CDR2 (germline): WSHSY, SAAADI. CDR3 nucleotide sequence: TGCGCCAGCAGTGAAGCGGGGGGCTCCTACGAGCAGTACTTC. Amino acids: CASSEAGGSYEQYF.

Worth noting for this clone: The CDR3 end shows no conserved phenylalanine or tryptophan, and so a read error is likely. Because the CDR3's place on the DNA is in doubt, the DNA is left out and the CDR3 is given as listed by TCRdb. The V and J genes are TRBV30 and TRBJ2-7; the table assigns TRBD2, which was not confirmed against the DNA. Germline loops: CDR1 GTSNPN, CDR2 SVGIG (reference sequence). A total of 9 residues make up the CDR3, ends included. This chain's CDR3 is CAWGGDRIL.

This chain links TRBV5-4 with TRBJ2-7; D may be TRBD1 (5 bases). Deletions cut 0 bases from V and 2 bases from J, with 6 bases between. CDR1 SGHNT and CDR2 YYREEE come from the germline V gene (reference sequence). This CDR3 is built from 13 residues. The CDR3 spells CASSLGGPYEQYF. The DNA for the CDR3 is TGTGCCAGCAGCTTGGGGGGCCCCTACGAGCAGTACTTC.

A remark on this clone: Other DNA variants within this sample encode the same CDR3. The rearrangement links TRBV11-2 to TRBJ2-3; a weak D match, TRBD1 (6 bases). Trimming removed 1 base from V and 0 bases from J, with 8 bases in between. The germline V gene has CDR1 SGHAT and CDR2 FQNNGV. The CDR3 is 15 residues long. The CDR3 coding sequence is TGTGCCAGCAGCTTAGTCAGGGGTAGCACAGATACGCAGTATTTT. Its translation: CASSLVRGSTDTQYF.

The CDR3 protein is CASTSLAGGLEQFF. Here the CDR3 DNA reads TGTGCCAGCACCTCACTAGCGGGGGGTTTGGAGCAGTTCTTC. The chain is built from TRBV6-5 and TRBJ2-1; 12 nucleotides line up with TRBD2. The trim removed 7 bases at V and 10 bases at J, leaving 8 bases unmatched. The CDR3 consists of 14 residues. The V gene's germline CDR1 is MNHEY and CDR2 SVGAGI.

The CDR3: CASSRDLQNTEAFF. The CDR3 DNA sequence: TGTGCCAGCAGCCGCGACCTCCAGAACACTGAAGCTTTCTTT. This sequence joins TRBV7-6 and TRBJ1-1; D is undetermined. From germline, CDR1 is SGHVS and CDR2 FNYEAQ. The CDR3 runs to 14 residues. V gave up 5 bases and J gave up 1 base, with 11 bases separating them.

The chain recombines TRBV18 with TRBJ2-5; TRBD1 matches at 7 bases. Trimming removed 1 base from V and 4 bases from J; junction bases left unmatched: 6. Germline CDR1 reads KGHSH; CDR2 reads LQKENI. CDR3 length: 15 amino acids. The CDR3 protein is CASSPLQGSGETQYF. The CDR3 nucleotides are TGTGCCAGCTCACCACTACAGGGGAGTGGAGAGACCCAGTACTTC.

This chain connects TRBV7-2 to TRBJ2-5, with D possibly TRBD2 on 7 matching bases. This CDR3 contains 16 residues. V was clipped by 1 base and J by 6 bases, with 18 bases between them. The germline CDR1 and CDR2 sequences are SGHTA and FQGNSA. As DNA, the CDR3 is TGTGCCAGCAGCTTAGAGCCTAGCGGAGGGGGGAAGACCCAGTACTTC. Amino acids: CASSLEPSGGGKTQYF.

The V call is TRBV10-2, the J call TRBJ1-2; D is uncertain. Germline lookup yields CDR1 WSHSY and CDR2 SAAADI. V was cut by 0 bases and J by 2 bases, with 10 bases left in between. This CDR3 region has 15 residues. CDR3 amino acids: CASSESTAGNYGYTF. DNA of the CDR3: TGCGCCAGCAGTGAGTCGACGGCGGGGAACTATGGCTACACCTTC.

The CDR3 DNA sequence: TGTGCCAGCAGCTCCCTTAGGCCGACTGGGCGAAAGGGGGCAGATACGCAGTATTTT. Its protein is CASSSLRPTGRKGADTQYF. This rearrangement joins TRBV7-8 to TRBJ2-3; TRBD1 is a possible D gene (6 bases). Deletions cut 4 bases from V and 4 bases from J, with 27 bases between. Germline CDR1 reads SGHVS; CDR2 reads FQNEAQ. The length of the CDR3 is 19 residues.